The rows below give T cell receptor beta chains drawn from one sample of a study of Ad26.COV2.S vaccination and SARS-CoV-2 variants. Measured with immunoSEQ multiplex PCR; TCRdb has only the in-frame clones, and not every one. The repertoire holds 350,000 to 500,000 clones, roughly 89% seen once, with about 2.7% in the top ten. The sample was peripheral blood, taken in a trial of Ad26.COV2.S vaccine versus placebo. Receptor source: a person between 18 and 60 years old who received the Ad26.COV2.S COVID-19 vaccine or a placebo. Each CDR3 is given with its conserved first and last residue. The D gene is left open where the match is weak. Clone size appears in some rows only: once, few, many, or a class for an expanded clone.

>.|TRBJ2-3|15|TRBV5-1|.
CASSSLGPSTDTQYF
TGCGCCAGCAGCTCCCTTGGTCCTAGCACAGATACGCAGTATTTT
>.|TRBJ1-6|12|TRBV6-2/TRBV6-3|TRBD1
CASSRTGGPLHF
TGTGCCAGCAGTCGGACAGGAGGGCCCCTCCACTTT
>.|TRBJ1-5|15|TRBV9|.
CASSVDGGQDQPQHF
TGTGCCAGCAGCGTAGACGGGGGGCAAGATCAGCCCCAGCATTTT
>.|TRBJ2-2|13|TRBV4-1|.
CASSQEMRRELFF
TGCGCCAGCAGCCAAGAAATGAGGCGGGAGCTGTTTTTT
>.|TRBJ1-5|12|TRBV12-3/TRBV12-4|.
CASSYLDQPQHF
TGTGCCAGCAGTTACTTAGATCAGCCCCAGCATTTT
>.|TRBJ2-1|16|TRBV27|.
CASSFLGTNSYNEQFF
TGTGCCAGCAGTTTTCTGGGGACAAACTCCTACAATGAGCAGTTCTTC
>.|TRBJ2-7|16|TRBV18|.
CASSPASGTLSYEQYF
TGTGCCAGCTCACCCGCCTCCGGGACACTCTCCTACGAGCAGTACTTC
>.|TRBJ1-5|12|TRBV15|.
CATAAFHQPQHF
TGTGCCACCGCTGCCTTTCATCAGCCCCAGCATTTT
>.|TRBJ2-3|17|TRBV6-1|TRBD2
CASSEARTSEGTDTQYF
TGTGCCAGCAGTGAAGCGCGGACTAGCGAGGGCACAGATACGCAGTATTTT
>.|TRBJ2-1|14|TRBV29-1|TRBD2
CSARGLAVVSEQFF
TGCAGCGCAAGAGGACTAGCGGTTGTGAGTGAGCAGTTCTTC
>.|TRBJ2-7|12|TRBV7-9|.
CASSLDLYEQYF
TGTGCCAGCAGCTTAGACCTCTACGAGCAGTACTTC
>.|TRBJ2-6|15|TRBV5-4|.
CASSLLLSGANVLTF
TGTGCCAGCAGCTTGTTGCTCTCTGGGGCCAACGTCCTGACTTTC
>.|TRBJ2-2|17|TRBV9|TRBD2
CASSRSGTSGPAGELFF
TGTGCCAGCAGCAGATCCGGGACTAGCGGTCCGGCCGGGGAGCTGTTTTTT
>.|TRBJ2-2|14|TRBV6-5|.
CASSYWRGTGELFF
TGTGCCAGCAGTTACTGGCGGGGCACCGGGGAGCTGTTTTTT
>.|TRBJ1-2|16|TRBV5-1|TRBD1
CASSLRSGGANFGYTF
TGCGCCAGCAGCTTGAGGTCAGGGGGCGCGAACTTCGGCTACACCTTC
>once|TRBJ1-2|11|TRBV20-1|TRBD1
CSASNRGGYTF
TGCAGTGCTAGCAACAGGGGGGGCTACACCTTC
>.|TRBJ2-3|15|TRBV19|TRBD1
CASSIYRGPTDTQYF
TGTGCCAGTAGTATTTACAGGGGGCCGACAGATACGCAGTATTTT
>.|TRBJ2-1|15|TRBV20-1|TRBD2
CSASSASGRAGEQFF
TGCAGTGCTAGTTCTGCTAGCGGGAGGGCCGGGGAGCAGTTCTTC
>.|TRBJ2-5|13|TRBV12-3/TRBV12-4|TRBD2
CVTRAGGEGDQYF
TGTGTCACTAGGGCGGGAGGAGAAGGGGACCAGTACTTC
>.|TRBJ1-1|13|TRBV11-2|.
CASREGQPDEAFF
TGTGCCAGCAGGGAGGGACAACCAGACGAAGCTTTCTTT
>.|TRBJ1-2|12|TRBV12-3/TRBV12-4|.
CASSLGDLGYTF
TGTGCCAGCAGTTTAGGGGATCTAGGCTACACCTTC
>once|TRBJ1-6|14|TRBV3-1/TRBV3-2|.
CASSQENWNSPLHF
TGTGCCAGCAGCCAAGAAAACTGGAATTCACCCCTCCACTTT
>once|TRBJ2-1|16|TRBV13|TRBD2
CASSPSLAPPYNEQFF
TGTGCCAGCAGCCCGTCACTAGCGCCCCCCTACAATGAGCAGTTCTTC
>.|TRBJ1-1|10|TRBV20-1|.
CSAWDTEAFF
TGCAGTGCTTGGGACACTGAAGCTTTCTTT
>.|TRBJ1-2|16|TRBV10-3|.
CAISESRWGSVYGYTF
TGTGCCATCAGTGAGTCGCGTTGGGGTTCGGTCTATGGCTACACCTTC
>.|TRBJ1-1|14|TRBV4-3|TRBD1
CASSLRTGGTEAFF
TGCGCCAGCAGCCTAAGGACAGGGGGCACTGAAGCTTTCTTT
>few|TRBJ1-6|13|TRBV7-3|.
CASSRGLGSPLHF
TGTGCCAGCAGCCGGGGGCTTGGTTCACCCCTCCACTTT
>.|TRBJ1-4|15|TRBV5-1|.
CASSWDWEGNEKLFF
TGCGCCAGCAGCTGGGACTGGGAGGGTAATGAAAAACTGTTTTTT
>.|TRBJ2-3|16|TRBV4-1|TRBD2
CASSRYSGTSTDTQYF
TGCGCCAGCAGCCGATACAGCGGGACTAGCACAGATACGCAGTATTTT